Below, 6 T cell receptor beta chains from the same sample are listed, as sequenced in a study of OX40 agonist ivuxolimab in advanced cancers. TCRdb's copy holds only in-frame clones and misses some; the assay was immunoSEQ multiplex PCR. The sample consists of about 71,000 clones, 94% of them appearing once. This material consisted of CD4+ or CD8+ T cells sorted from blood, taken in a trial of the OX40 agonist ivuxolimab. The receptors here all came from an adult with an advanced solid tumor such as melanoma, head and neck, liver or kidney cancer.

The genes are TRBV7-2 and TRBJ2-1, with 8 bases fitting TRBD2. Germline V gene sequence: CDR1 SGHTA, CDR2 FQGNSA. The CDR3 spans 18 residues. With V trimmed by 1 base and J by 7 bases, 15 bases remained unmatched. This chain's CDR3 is CASSLGGWGGRNINEQFF. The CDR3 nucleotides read TGTGCCAGCAGCTTAGGAGGGTGGGGCGGGAGGAATATAAATGAGCAGTTCTTC.

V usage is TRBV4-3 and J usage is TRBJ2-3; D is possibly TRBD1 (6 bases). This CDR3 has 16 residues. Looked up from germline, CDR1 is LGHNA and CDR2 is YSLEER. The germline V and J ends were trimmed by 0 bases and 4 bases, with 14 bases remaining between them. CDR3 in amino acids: CASSQDRGRGSDTQYF. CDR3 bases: TGCGCCAGCAGCCAAGATCGGGGCAGGGGATCAGATACGCAGTATTTT.

CDR3 residues: CASSQDRWGPGYTF. CDR3 in DNA: TGTGCCAGCAGCCAAGATCGGTGGGGGCCGGGCTACACCTTC. V and J are TRBV14 and TRBJ1-2; TRBD1 is a possible D gene (6 bases). The V end was cut by 0 bases, the J end by 8 bases, with 13 bases between. The CDR3 extends over 14 amino acids. Germline CDR1 SGHDN, CDR2 FVKESK.

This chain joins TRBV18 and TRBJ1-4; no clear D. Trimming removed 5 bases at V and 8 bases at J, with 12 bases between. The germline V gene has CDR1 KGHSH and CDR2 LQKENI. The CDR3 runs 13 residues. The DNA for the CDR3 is TGTGCCAGCTCAGAGGAGGTCCGAGAAAAACTGTTTTTT. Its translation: CASSEEVREKLFF.

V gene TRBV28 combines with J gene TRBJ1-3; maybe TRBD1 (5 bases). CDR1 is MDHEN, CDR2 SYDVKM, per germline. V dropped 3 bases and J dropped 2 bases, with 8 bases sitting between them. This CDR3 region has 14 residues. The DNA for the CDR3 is TGTGCCAGCAGTTTCAGGGTTCCTGGAAACACCATATATTTT. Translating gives CASSFRVPGNTIYF.

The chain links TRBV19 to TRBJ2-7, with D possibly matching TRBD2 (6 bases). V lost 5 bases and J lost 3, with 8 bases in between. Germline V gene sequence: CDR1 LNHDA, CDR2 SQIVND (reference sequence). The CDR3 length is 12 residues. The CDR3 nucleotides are TGTGCCAGTAGTGGGGGAGGCTACGAGCAGTACTTC. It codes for CASSGGGYEQYF.